This T cell receptor beta chain was captured in a study of T cell responses to AZD1222 COVID-19 vaccine. Per germline, CDR1 SGHTA and CDR2 FQGNSA. V was cut by 5 bases and J by 10 bases, with 18 bases left in between. The CDR3 runs 15 residues. Clones were read by immunoSEQ multiplex PCR, and TCRdb kept only the in-frame ones, dropping some. This table holds 130,000 to 150,000 clones, approximately 88% found once. The receptor comes from an adult who received the MenACWY meningococcal vaccine as a control. The chain employs TRBV7-2 and TRBJ1-6; D is unclear. Sample: peripheral blood, taken 28 days after the second dose of the MenACWY control vaccine. The CDR3 DNA reads as TGTGCCAGCAGCCCTCAAGACGGGATCCAGTCACCCCTCCACTTT. Translating it yields CASSPQDGIQSPLHF.